The text below deals with one TCR beta chain. These data originate in a study of molecular identifiers for immune sequencing clone quantification. MiXCR, run by TCRdb on the PCR reads, gives a single entry per CDR3 protein. The sample lists more than 8,000 distinct CDR3 sequences, 20% to 25% occurring once. The J segment lost 3 bases and the V segment lost 4 bases, leaving 10 bases of the junction unmatched. The CDR3 covers 17 residues. What was sequenced was naive CD8+ T cells from blood, with Jurkat cell RNA spiked in. Sample subset: FACS-sorted CD8+CD4-CCR7+CD45RA+ naive T cells. The V call is TRBV12-3 or TRBV12-4, the J call TRBJ1-5; 9 nucleotides align to TRBD1. The sequence derives from a human donor in good health. Some libraries in this study had Jurkat cell RNA spiked in. CDR3 protein: CASSSARTGGNNQPQHF. The CDR3 coding sequence is TGTGCCAGCAGTTCCGCCCGTACAGGGGGCAACAATCAGCCCCAGCATTTT.